Each of the 2 T cell receptor beta chains below was sequenced from the same sample in a study of response to subunit inactivated influenza vaccine. From the RT-PCR reads, TCRdb called clonotypes with MiXCR, one entry per CDR3 protein. The repertoire holds about 780,000 distinct CDR3 sequences, with about a fifth as singletons. This specimen consisted of PBMCs from blood, obtained 4 to 6 days after vaccination. The source is a man aged 45 to 65 who received an inactivated influenza vaccine.

This clonotype was observed a few times. The J gene is TRBJ2-7, the V gene TRBV20-1; D is uncertain. This CDR3 region has 11 residues. Germline CDR1 reads DFQATT; CDR2 reads SNEGSKA (reference sequence). The V end lost 4 bases, the J end lost 3 bases, and 7 bases lay between the germline ends. CDR3 in amino acids: CSATENYEQYF. The CDR3 nucleotides read TGCAGTGCTACGGAGAACTACGAGCAGTACTTC.

This clonotype was counted many times. CDR3 DNA sequence: TGTGCCACATCCGGGACTAGCGGCTCCTACAATGAGCAGTTCTTC. Translating it yields CATSGTSGSYNEQFF. This chain joins TRBV19 and TRBJ2-1; TRBD2 agrees at 11 bases. Germline CDR1 is LNHDA and CDR2 is SQIVND (reference sequence). J was trimmed by 0 bases and V by 10 bases; bases with no gene match: 5. The CDR3 spans 15 residues.